This T cell receptor (beta chain) derives from a study of blood T cells in healthy people across ages. Background on the study: Per two T cells, about one barcoded beta molecule was captured through template switching.

CDR1 and CDR2 (germline): MDHEN, SYDVKM. This CDR3 has 16 amino acids. V was clipped by 1 base and J by 4 bases, with 16 bases between them. This clonotype was found a few times. It was with a sample-barcoded 5' primer and a J-beta primer mix that a second PCR of about 7 to 12 cycles was run. Researchers report that a template-switch adaptor with 12 random nucleotides tagged each cDNA molecule. TCRdb redid the calling of the 5' RACE reads with MiXCR, one entry per CDR3 protein. This table has approximately 940,000 distinct CDR3 sequences, around 46% appearing once. The sequence came from a man younger than 40 in good health. This rearrangement joins TRBV28 to TRBJ1-2; TRBD1 might be the D (5 bases). Specimen: blood. This CDR3 is CASSLSSGRVGYGYTF. The CDR3, as DNA: TGTGCCAGCAGTTTATCGTCGGGCAGGGTGGGCTATGGCTACACCTTC.